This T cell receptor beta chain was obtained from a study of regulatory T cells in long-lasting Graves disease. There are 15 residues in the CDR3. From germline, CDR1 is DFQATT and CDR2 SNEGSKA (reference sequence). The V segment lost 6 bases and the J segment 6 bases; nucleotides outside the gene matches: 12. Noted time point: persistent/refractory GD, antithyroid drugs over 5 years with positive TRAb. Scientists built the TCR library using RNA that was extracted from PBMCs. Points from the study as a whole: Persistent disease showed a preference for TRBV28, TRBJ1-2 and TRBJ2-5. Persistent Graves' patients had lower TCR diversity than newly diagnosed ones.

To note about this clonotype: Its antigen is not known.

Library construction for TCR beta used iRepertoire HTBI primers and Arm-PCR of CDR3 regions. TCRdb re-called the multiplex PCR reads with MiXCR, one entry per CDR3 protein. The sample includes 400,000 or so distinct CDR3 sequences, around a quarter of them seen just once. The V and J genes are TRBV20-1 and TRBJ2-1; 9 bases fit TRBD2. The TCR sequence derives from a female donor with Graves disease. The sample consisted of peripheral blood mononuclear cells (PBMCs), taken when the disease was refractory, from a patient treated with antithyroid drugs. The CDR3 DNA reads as TGCAGTGCCCGTGGGCAGCGGGAGGCCGTCAATGAGCAGTTCTTC. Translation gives CSARGQREAVNEQFF.